Each of the 12 T cell receptor beta chains below was sequenced from the same sample in a study of vaccination effects on CD4 cells after COVID-19. Sequencing followed a ViraFEST assay step that expanded antigen-specific CD4+ T cells with viral peptide pools. Having been cultured for less than 13 days, the cells underwent CD4+ T cell isolation. Convalescent patients had PCR-confirmed SARS-CoV-2 infection between March and December 2020. Subjects were given two BNT162b2 or mRNA-1273 vaccine doses. The table came from immunoSEQ multiplex PCR; TCRdb's copy has only in-frame clones and leaves some out. The sample consists of approximately 15,000 clones, around three quarters of them appearing once. These receptors lack a known antigen. Sequenced material: CD4+ T cells from PBMCs cultured with SARS-CoV-2 spike peptides, taken after COVID-19 vaccination. The receptors were sampled from a human donor who had a prior SARS-CoV-2 infection.

This clone appeared a single time. The chain uses TRBV3-1 (or the pseudogene TRBV3-2) and TRBJ2-7; D is undetermined. Germline assignment: CDR1 LGHDT and CDR2 YNNKEL (reference sequence). Trimming took off 2 bases at V and 0 bases at J, with 8 bases between the two ends. The CDR3 is 14 residues long. CDR3 residues: CASSQRAISYEQYF. Here the CDR3 DNA reads TGTGCCAGCAGCCAACGCGCGATCTCCTACGAGCAGTACTTC.

This clone showed up just once. The V and J genes are TRBV18 and TRBJ1-5; D is uncertain. V dropped 6 bases and J dropped 7 bases, with 10 bases sitting between them. Per the germline V gene, CDR1 is KGHSH and CDR2 is LQKENI. The CDR3 runs to 12 residues. The CDR3: CASSNYDQPQHF. CDR3 coding DNA: TGTGCCAGCTCCAACTACGACCAGCCCCAGCATTTT.

This clone turned up a few times. The chain has TRBV9 and TRBJ2-1, with 10 bases that match TRBD1. Germline V CDR1 and CDR2: SGDLS, YYNGEE. V shed 3 bases, J shed 4 bases, and the junction held 4 bases outside the gene matches. This CDR3 has 15 amino acids. In DNA, the CDR3 is TGTGCCAGCAGCGAGCGACAGGGGGCATACAATGAGCAGTTCTTC. It specifies CASSERQGAYNEQFF.

The rearrangement links TRBV9 to TRBJ1-1; D gene unclear. Trimming shortened V by 6 bases and J by 0 bases, and 12 bases separated the two germline ends. The CDR3 covers 14 residues. Germline V lookup: CDR1 SGDLS, CDR2 YYNGEE. The CDR3: CASKPNEMNTEAFF. As DNA, the CDR3 is TGTGCCAGCAAACCGAATGAGATGAACACTGAAGCTTTCTTT. The full variable domain, rest sourced from reference TRBV9 and TRBJ1-1, is DSGVTQTPKHLITATGQRVTLRCSPRSGDLSVYWYQQSLDQGLQFLIQYYNGEERAKGNILERFSAQQFPDLHSELNLSSLELGDSALYFCASKPNEMNTEAFFGQGTRLTVV.

Concerning this clone: Other DNA sequences within the sample encode an identical CDR3. The gene calls are TRBV6-5 and TRBJ1-2; 10 nucleotides line up with TRBD1. The ends lost 0 bases at V and 4 bases at J; junction bases unmatched: 2. CDR3 length: 15 amino acids. The V gene's germline CDR1 is MNHEY and CDR2 SVGAGI. This CDR3 is CASSYSTGGVYGYTF. DNA for the CDR3: TGTGCCAGCAGTTACTCGACAGGGGGCGTCTATGGCTACACCTTC.

The genes are TRBV2 and TRBJ2-7; 11 nucleotides match TRBD2. Looked up from germline, CDR1 is SNHLY and CDR2 is FYNNEI. J lost 2 bases, V lost 4 bases, and 1 base had no gene match. CDR3 length: 14 amino acids. This CDR3 is CASSVTSGTYEQYF. The CDR3 region has the DNA TGTGCCAGCAGTGTGACTAGCGGGACCTACGAGCAGTACTTC.

This clone was detected a few times. The chain carries TRBV3-1 (or the pseudogene TRBV3-2) and TRBJ2-7; 8 bases match TRBD1. The length of the CDR3 is 13 residues. V was clipped by 2 bases and J by 7 bases; unmatched bases: 4. Germline CDR1 and CDR2: LGHDT and YNNKEL (reference sequence). The CDR3 is CASSQRQGREQYF. For the CDR3, the DNA is TGTGCCAGCAGCCAAAGACAGGGGAGGGAGCAGTACTTC.

The chain couples TRBV27 to TRBJ2-7; a weak D match, TRBD1 (6 bases). V was trimmed by 5 bases and J by 4 bases, leaving 18 bases between them. There are 15 residues in the CDR3. Germline loops: CDR1 MNHEY, CDR2 SMNVEV (reference sequence). The CDR3 loop reads CASSRYGQTKYEQYF. In nucleotides, the CDR3 is TGTGCCAGCAGTCGTTACGGACAGACCAAGTACGAGCAGTACTTC.

The sample holds one count of this clone. The V and J genes are TRBV29-1 and TRBJ2-5; no firm D call. The germline V gene has CDR1 SQVTM and CDR2 ANQGSEA. The CDR3 is 11 amino acids. V lost 4 bases, J lost 2 bases, and 5 bases lay in between. This CDR3 reads CSVGKQETQYF. CDR3 nucleotide sequence: TGCAGCGTTGGGAAACAAGAGACCCAGTACTTC.

The V call is TRBV4-3, the J call TRBJ2-3, with unresolved D. Per germline, CDR1 LGHNA and CDR2 YSLEER. The V gene lost 4 bases and the J gene lost 1 base, with 9 bases spanning the gap. The CDR3 is made up of 14 amino acids. The CDR3 sequence: CASSPRGGTDTQYF. The CDR3 coding sequence is TGCGCCAGCAGCCCGCGCGGAGGCACAGATACGCAGTATTTT.

The chain uses TRBV27 and TRBJ2-7; 8 positions agree with TRBD1. The CDR3 loop spans 15 amino acids. The V gene end was trimmed by 5 bases and the J gene end by 0 bases; junction bases not matched to a gene: 6. Looked up from germline, CDR1 is MNHEY and CDR2 is SMNVEV (reference sequence). The CDR3 loop is CASSATGTGSYEQYF. CDR3 DNA sequence: TGTGCCAGCAGTGCTACCGGGACAGGCTCCTACGAGCAGTACTTC.

This chain links TRBV5-1 with TRBJ1-1; TRBD1 matches at 9 bases. V lost 3 bases and J lost 5; bases outside the gene matches: 2. Germline V gene lookup returns CDR1 SGHRS and CDR2 YFSETQ. There are 13 residues in the CDR3. This CDR3 is CASSWDRETEAFF. The CDR3, as DNA: TGCGCCAGCAGCTGGGACAGGGAAACTGAAGCTTTCTTT.